This paragraph reports one T cell receptor beta chain. As originally analysed: Counts of nucleated cells, estimated from reference gene primer amplification, were obtained. Assay used: immunoSEQ multiplex PCR; TCRdb lists only in-frame clones, some missing. V, J and clone size derive from that table, while D and trimming were established from the DNA sequence. The sample holds 250,000 to 350,000 clones, about 84% seen once. Germline loops: CDR1 GTSNPN, CDR2 SVGIG (reference sequence). V shed 2 bases and J shed 5 bases, with 7 bases lying between them. This CDR3 is built from 12 residues. This entry belongs to a study of blood T cell repertoires in COVID-19. Study-level information: The origin of the acute and convalescent COVID-19 samples was the United States, Italy and Spain. Sources were T cells, B-cell-depleted T cells, or PBMCs; the material itself was cDNA or gDNA.

The specimen was peripheral blood. This chain uses TRBV30 with TRBJ2-4; D remains ambiguous. This sequence originates from a woman in her 50s with acute or convalescent COVID-19. CDR3: CAWSPSENIQYF. The CDR3 DNA follows: TGTGCCTGGAGTCCCAGCGAAAACATTCAGTACTTC. Supplemented by reference TRBV30 and TRBJ2-4, the full variable domain reads SQTIHQWPATLVQPVGSPLSLECTVEGTSNPNLYWYRQAAGRGLQLLFYSVGIGQISSEVPQNLSASRPQDRQFILSSKKLLLSDSGFYLCAWSPSENIQYFGAGTRLSVL.